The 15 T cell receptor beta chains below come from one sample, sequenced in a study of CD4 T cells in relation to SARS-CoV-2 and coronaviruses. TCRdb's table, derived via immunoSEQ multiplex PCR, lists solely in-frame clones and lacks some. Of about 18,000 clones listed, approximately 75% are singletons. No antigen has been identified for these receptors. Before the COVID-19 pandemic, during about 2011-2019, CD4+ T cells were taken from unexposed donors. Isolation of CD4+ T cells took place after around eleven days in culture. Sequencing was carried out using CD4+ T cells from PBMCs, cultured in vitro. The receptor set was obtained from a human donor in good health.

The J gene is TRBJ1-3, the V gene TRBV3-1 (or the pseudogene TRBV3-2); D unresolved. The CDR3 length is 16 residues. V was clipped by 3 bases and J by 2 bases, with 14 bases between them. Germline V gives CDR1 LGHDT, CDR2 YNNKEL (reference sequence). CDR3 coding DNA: TGTGCCAGCAGCCAGACTATTGGGGTGGCTGGAAACACCATATATTTT. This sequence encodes CASSQTIGVAGNTIYF.

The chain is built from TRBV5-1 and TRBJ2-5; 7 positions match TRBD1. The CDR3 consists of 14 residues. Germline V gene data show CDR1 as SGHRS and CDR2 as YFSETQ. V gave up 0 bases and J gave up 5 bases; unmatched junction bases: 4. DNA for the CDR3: TGCGCCAGCAGCTTGGGACAGGGTGGGGAGACCCAGTACTTC. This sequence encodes CASSLGQGGETQYF.

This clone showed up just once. The CDR3 region has the DNA TGTGCCAGCAGCACCGGGACAGGAACGCAAGAGACCCAGTACTTC. Its translation: CASSTGTGTQETQYF. V gene TRBV11-2 combines with J gene TRBJ2-5, with 8 bases identical to TRBD1. V lost 5 bases, J lost 2 bases, and 7 bases stayed unmatched. Germline V gene data show CDR1 as SGHAT and CDR2 as FQNNGV. This CDR3 contains 15 residues. Combining the CDR3 with reference TRBV11-2 and TRBJ2-5 gives the whole variable domain EAGVAQSPRYKIIEKRQSVAFWCNPISGHATLYWYQQILGQGPKLLIQFQNNGVVDDSQLPKDRFSAERLKGVDSTLKIQPAKLEDSAVYLCASSTGTGTQETQYFGPGTRLLVL.

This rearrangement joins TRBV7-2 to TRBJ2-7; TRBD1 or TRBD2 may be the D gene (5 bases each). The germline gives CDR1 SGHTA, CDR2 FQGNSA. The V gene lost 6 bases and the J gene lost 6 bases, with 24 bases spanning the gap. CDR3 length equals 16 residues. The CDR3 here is CASSSRDLTPLSEQYF. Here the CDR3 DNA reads TGTGCCAGCAGTTCGAGGGACCTCACCCCCCTCTCCGAGCAGTACTTC. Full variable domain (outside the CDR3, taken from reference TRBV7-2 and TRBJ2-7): GAGVSQSPSNKVTEKGKDVELRCDPISGHTALYWYRQSLGQGLEFLIYFQGNSAPDKSGLPSDRFSAERTGGSVSTLTIQRTQQEDSAVYLCASSSRDLTPLSEQYFGPGTRLTVT.

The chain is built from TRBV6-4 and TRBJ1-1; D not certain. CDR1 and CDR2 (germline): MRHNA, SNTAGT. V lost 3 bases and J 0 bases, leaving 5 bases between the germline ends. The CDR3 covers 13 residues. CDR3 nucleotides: TGTGCCAGCAGTGAAGACATGAACACTGAAGCTTTCTTT. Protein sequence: CASSEDMNTEAFF.

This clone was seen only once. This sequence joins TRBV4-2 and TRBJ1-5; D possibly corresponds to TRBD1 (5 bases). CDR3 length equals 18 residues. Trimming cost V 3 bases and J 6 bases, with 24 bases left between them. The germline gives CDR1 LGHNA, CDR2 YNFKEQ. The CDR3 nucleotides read TGTGCCAGCAGCCAGGGTCCGTTCGAGGGAAGGGGACTTCAGCCCCAGCATTTT. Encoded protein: CASSQGPFEGRGLQPQHF.

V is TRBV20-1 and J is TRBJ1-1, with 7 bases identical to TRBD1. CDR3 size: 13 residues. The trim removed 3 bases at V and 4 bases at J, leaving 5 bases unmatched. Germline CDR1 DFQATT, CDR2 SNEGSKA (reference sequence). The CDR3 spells CSASQGGGTEAFF. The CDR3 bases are TGCAGTGCTAGTCAAGGGGGCGGCACTGAAGCTTTCTTT.

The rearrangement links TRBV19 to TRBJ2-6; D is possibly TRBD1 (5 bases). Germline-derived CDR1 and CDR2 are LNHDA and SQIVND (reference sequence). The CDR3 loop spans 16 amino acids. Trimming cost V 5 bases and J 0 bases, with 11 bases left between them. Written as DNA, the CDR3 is TGTGCCAGTAGTTCCCGACAGCGCTCTGGGGCCAACGTCCTGACTTTC. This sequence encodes CASSSRQRSGANVLTF.

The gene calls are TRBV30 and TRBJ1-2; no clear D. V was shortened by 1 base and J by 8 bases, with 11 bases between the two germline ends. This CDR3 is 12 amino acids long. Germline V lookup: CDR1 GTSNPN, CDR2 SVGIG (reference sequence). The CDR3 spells CAWSEGLGGYTF. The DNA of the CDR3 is TGTGCCTGGAGTGAGGGCCTGGGGGGCTACACCTTC. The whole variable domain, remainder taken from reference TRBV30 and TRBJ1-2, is SQTIHQWPATLVQPVGSPLSLECTVEGTSNPNLYWYRQAAGRGLQLLFYSVGIGQISSEVPQNLSASRPQDRQFILSSKKLLLSDSGFYLCAWSEGLGGYTFGSGTRLTVV.

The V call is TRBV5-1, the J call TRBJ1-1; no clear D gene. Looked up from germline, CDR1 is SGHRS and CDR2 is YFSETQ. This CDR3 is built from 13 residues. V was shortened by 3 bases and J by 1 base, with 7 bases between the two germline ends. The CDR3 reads CASSSTENTEAFF. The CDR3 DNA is TGCGCCAGCAGCTCTACAGAGAACACTGAAGCTTTCTTT.

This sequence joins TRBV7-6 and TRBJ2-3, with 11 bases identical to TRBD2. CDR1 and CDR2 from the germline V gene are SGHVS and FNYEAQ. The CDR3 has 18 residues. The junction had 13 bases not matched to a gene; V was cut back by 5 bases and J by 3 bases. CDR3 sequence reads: CASSRLAGGQRSTDTQYF. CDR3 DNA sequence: TGTGCCAGCAGCCGATTAGCGGGAGGGCAAAGAAGTACAGATACGCAGTATTTT.

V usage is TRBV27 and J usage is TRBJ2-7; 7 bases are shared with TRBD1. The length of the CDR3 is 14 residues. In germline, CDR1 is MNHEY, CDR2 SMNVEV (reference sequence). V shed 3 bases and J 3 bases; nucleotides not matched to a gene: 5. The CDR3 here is CASSFKGAHYEQYF. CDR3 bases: TGTGCCAGCAGTTTCAAGGGGGCACACTACGAGCAGTACTTC.

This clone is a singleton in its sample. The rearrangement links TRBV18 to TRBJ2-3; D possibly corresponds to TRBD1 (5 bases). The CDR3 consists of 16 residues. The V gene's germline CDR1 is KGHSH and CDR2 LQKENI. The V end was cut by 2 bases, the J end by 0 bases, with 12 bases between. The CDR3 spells CASSPGAESSTDTQYF. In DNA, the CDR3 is TGTGCCAGCTCACCAGGGGCAGAATCTAGCACAGATACGCAGTATTTT.

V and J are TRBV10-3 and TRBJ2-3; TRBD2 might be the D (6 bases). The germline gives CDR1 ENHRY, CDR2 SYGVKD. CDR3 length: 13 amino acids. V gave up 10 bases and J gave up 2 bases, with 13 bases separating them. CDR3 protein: CATLAEFTDTQYF. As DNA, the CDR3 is TGTGCCACCTTAGCGGAATTCACAGATACGCAGTATTTT.

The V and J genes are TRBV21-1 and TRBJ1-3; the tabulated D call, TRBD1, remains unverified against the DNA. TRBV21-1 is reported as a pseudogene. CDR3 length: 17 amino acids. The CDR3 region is CASSKYRQFWTGNTIYF. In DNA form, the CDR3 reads TGTGCCAGCAGCAAATACCGACAGTTCTGGACTGGAAACACCATATATTTT.